The rows below give T cell receptor beta chains drawn from one sample of a study of human T cells and chemical hapten exposure. TCRdb re-called the RACE reads with MiXCR, one entry per CDR3 protein. The sample lists 360,000 or so distinct CDR3 sequences, about 6% occurring once. Source: whole blood, taken in connection with sensitization to the hapten diphenylcyclopropenone (DPC). These receptors were obtained from a woman aged 18 to 35 with alopecia areata. Some clones in this sample may be carry-over from other donors' samples. The CDR3 runs from the conserved cysteine through the conserved F or W. Fields, in order: V gene, clone size, CDR3 length, D gene, J gene, CDR3 protein. The D gene is left open where the match is weak. Expanded clones get a size class; other rows say once, few or many, or leave the size out.

TRBV7-9	many	12	.	TRBJ1-3	CASSFGGNTIYF
TRBV3-1	many	15	TRBD1	TRBJ1-6	CASSQGGTGNSPLHF
TRBV29-1	.	13	TRBD1	TRBJ2-1	CSAHRGPYNEQFF
TRBV5-1	few	16	TRBD1	TRBJ1-2	CASSGWDRSSNYGYTF
TRBV20-1	few	15	.	TRBJ2-1	CSARDLSAGRDEQFF
TRBV5-1	many	16	.	TRBJ2-1	CASSPQQASSYNEQFF
TRBV2	few	13	.	TRBJ1-1	CASSGGGFTEAFF
TRBV12-5	many	13	.	TRBJ1-2	CASGLSTSYGYTF
TRBV24-1	many	17	TRBD2	TRBJ2-2	CATSDYSGGANTGELFF
TRBV6-5	few	16	.	TRBJ1-6	CASSGGKTPLGSPLHF
TRBV5-1	many	15	.	TRBJ1-2	CASSLQTETNYGYTF
TRBV2	.	13	.	TRBJ1-1	CASSEDTYTEAFF
TRBV12-3/TRBV12-4	.	12	.	TRBJ2-2	CASSFTSGELFF
TRBV20-1	.	14	.	TRBJ1-1	CSASMGGGLTEAFF
TRBV7-9	few	18	TRBD1	TRBJ2-7	CASSLDPPGQLPAYEQYF
TRBV6-5	.	14	.	TRBJ1-4	CASSYDSWNEKLFF
TRBV6-5	few	14	TRBD2	TRBJ2-7	CASSPVAGGNEQYF
TRBV12-3/TRBV12-4	few	23	TRBD1	TRBJ2-7	CASSLSRGTVTRKSIRSRYEQYF
TRBV4-1	few	15	TRBD1	TRBJ1-2	CASSQVGTGGGGYTF
TRBV6-5	many	12	.	TRBJ1-1	CASRGPYTEAFF
TRBV5-5	many	15	TRBD1	TRBJ1-2	CASSTIQGAGYGYTF
TRBV6-1	few	14	.	TRBJ1-3	CASPDEGSGNTIYF
TRBV12-3/TRBV12-4	.	16	.	TRBJ2-7	CASSHLTGRSSYEQYF
TRBV20-1	many	13	.	TRBJ1-1	CSARRPLGAEAFF
TRBV5-6	many	16	TRBD2	TRBJ2-5	CASSLGSGGARETQYF
TRBV6-5	.	14	.	TRBJ1-2	CASSYVGADYGYTF
TRBV18	.	13	TRBD1	TRBJ1-1	CASSPQEGAEAFF
TRBV6-2/TRBV6-3	.	14	.	TRBJ1-6	CACKLQGRNSPLHF
TRBV9	few	15	.	TRBJ2-2	CASSSLALNTGELFF
TRBV20-1	many	14	TRBD1	TRBJ1-5	CSARDHQGVQPQHF
TRBV20-1	many	15	TRBD2	TRBJ2-5	CSARGLAGAEETQYF
TRBV11-1	few	15	.	TRBJ2-7	CASSPATGGTYEQYF
TRBV11-1	.	14	.	TRBJ1-2	CASSLEQDNYGYTF
TRBV27	many	15	TRBD1	TRBJ1-2	CASSPYRGQGYGYTF
TRBV7-9	many	15	.	TRBJ1-4	CASSLTGQGNEKLFF
TRBV10-3	.	13	.	TRBJ2-3	CAITGSGTDTQYF
TRBV7-9	.	18	TRBD1	TRBJ1-1	CASRPGGGASPPNTEAFF
TRBV4-3	.	18	.	TRBJ2-6	CASSQDFLAWSGANVLTF
TRBV20-1	.	13	.	TRBJ1-2	CSARETGYYGYTF
TRBV10-3	.	14	.	TRBJ2-1	CAISEGGSYNEQFF
TRBV6-2/TRBV6-3	many	15	TRBD1	TRBJ1-5	CASSQRQGGNQPQHF
TRBV25-1	few	12	.	TRBJ1-4	CASSDRGSKLFF
TRBV2	.	16	TRBD1	TRBJ1-2	CASSYLFAGGDYGYTF
TRBV12-5	many	14	TRBD2	TRBJ2-1	CASVRTSGVDEQFF
TRBV12-3/TRBV12-4	few	14	.	TRBJ1-2	CASRHEDKYYGYTF
TRBV12-3/TRBV12-4	many	14	.	TRBJ1-1	CASSLQTGSTEAFF
TRBV28	.	15	TRBD2	TRBJ2-3	CASSFQRGLTDTQYF
TRBV9	many	15	TRBD1	TRBJ1-5	CASSVEDRRNQPQHF
TRBV27	many	13	.	TRBJ1-1	CASSLGRHTEAFF
TRBV7-2	many	11	.	TRBJ2-5	CASRAGETQYF
TRBV6-5	.	13	.	TRBJ1-1	CASSYYLNTEAFF
TRBV3-1	few	15	.	TRBJ2-3	CASSRYEGAGDTQYF
TRBV20-1	many	12	.	TRBJ1-2	CSAFPAGYGYTF
TRBV4-3	.	16	.	TRBJ1-2	CASSQDPQGQLYGYTF
TRBV11-1	.	17	TRBD1	TRBJ2-7	CASSLAGPRTGTYEQYF
TRBV27	few	17	TRBD1	TRBJ2-2	CASSSRTGTANTGELFF
TRBV7-7	.	15	.	TRBJ2-2	CASSLTWDDTGELFF
TRBV7-6	few	13	.	TRBJ2-7	CASSLGGGFEQYF
TRBV5-1	many	13	TRBD1	TRBJ2-7	CASSPGQGAEQYF
TRBV11-2	.	16	TRBD1	TRBJ2-1	CASSRAGTGLSDEQFF